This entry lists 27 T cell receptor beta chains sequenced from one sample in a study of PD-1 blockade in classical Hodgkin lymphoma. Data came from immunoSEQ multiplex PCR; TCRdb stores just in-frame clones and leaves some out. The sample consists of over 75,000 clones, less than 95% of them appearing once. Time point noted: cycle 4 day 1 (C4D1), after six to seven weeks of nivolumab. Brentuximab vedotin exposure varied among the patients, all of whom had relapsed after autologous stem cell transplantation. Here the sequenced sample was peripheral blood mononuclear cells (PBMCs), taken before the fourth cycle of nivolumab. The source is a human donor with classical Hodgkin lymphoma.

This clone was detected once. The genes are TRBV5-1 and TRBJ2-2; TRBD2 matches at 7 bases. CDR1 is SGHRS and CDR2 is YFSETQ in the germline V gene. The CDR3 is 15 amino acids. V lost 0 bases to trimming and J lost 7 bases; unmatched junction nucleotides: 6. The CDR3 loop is CASSLETGGIGELFF. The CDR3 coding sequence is TGCGCCAGCAGCTTGGAGACGGGGGGAATCGGGGAGCTGTTTTTT.

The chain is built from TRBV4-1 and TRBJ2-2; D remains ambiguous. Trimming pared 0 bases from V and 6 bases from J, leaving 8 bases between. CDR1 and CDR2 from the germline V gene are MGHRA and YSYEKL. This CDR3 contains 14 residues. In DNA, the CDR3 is TGCGCCAGCAGCCAAGAGGGGTCGGCCGGGGAGCTGTTTTTT. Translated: CASSQEGSAGELFF.

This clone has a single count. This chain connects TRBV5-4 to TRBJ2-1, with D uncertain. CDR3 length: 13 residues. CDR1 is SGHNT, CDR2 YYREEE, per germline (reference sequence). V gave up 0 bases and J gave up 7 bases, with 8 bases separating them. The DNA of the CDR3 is TGTGCCAGCAGCTTGGAAGCCATTAATGAGCAGTTCTTC. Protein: CASSLEAINEQFF.

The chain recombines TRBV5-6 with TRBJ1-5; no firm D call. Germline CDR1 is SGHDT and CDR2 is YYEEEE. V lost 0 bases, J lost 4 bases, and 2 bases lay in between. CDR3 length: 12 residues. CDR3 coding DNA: TGTGCCAGCAGCTTGGTTAATCAGCCCCAGCATTTT. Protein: CASSLVNQPQHF.

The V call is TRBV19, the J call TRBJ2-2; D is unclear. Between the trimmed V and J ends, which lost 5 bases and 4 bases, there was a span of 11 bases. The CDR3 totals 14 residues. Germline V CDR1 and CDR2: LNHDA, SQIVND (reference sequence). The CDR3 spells CASSAYMTTGELFF. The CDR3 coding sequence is TGTGCCAGTAGTGCTTACATGACCACCGGGGAGCTGTTTTTT.

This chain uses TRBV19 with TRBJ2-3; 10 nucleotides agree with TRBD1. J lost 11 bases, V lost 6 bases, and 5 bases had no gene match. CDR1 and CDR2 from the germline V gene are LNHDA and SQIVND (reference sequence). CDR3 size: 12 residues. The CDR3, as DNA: TGTGCCAGTAGGGCCGGGACAGGGGAGCAGTATTTT. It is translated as CASRAGTGEQYF.

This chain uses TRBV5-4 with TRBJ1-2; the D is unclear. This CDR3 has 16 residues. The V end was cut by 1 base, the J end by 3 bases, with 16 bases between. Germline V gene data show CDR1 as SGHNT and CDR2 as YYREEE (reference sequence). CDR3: CASSLSPHPPDYGYTF. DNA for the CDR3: TGTGCCAGCAGCTTGAGTCCCCACCCCCCGGACTATGGCTACACCTTC.

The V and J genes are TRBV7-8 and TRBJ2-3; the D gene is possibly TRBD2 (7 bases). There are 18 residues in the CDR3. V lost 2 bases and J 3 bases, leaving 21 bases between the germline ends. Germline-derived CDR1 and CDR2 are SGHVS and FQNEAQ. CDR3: CASSLTPGGLGGTDTQYF. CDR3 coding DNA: TGTGCCAGCAGCTTAACCCCGGGGGGCCTTGGGGGGACAGATACGCAGTATTTT.

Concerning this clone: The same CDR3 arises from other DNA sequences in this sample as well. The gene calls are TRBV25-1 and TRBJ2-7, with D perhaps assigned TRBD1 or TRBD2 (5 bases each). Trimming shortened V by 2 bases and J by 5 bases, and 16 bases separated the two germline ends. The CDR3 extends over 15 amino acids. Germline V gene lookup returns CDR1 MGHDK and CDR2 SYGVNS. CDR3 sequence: CASSEMVGVGDEQYF. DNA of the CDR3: TGTGCCAGCAGTGAAATGGTCGGGGTGGGGGACGAGCAGTACTTC.

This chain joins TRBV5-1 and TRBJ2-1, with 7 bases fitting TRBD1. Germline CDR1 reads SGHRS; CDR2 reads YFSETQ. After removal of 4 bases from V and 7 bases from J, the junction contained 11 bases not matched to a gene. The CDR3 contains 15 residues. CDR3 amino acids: CASSPGQWSSNEQFF. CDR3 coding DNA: TGCGCCAGCAGCCCGGGACAGTGGAGTTCTAATGAGCAGTTCTTC.

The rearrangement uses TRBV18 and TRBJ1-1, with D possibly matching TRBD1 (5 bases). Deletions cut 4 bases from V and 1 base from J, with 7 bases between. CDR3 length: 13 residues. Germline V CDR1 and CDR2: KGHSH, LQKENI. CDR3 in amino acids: CASSHGQNTEAFF. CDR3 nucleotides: TGTGCCAGCTCACACGGACAGAACACTGAAGCTTTCTTT.

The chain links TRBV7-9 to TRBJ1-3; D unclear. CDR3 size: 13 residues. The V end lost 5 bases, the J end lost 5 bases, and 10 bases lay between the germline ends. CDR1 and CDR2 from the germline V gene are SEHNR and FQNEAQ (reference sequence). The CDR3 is CASSPLSRNTIYF. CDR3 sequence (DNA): TGTGCCAGCAGCCCCCTCAGCCGAAACACCATATATTTT.

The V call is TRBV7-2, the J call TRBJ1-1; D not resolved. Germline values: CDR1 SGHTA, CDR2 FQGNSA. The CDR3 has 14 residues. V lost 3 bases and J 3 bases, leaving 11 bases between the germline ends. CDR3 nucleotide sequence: TGTGCCAGCAGCTTTAGAAGGGCGGACACTGAAGCTTTCTTT. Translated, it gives CASSFRRADTEAFF. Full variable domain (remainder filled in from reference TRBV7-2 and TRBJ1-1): GAGVSQSPSNKVTEKGKDVELRCDPISGHTALYWYRQSLGQGLEFLIYFQGNSAPDKSGLPSDRFSAERTGGSVSTLTIQRTQQEDSAVYLCASSFRRADTEAFFGQGTRLTVV.

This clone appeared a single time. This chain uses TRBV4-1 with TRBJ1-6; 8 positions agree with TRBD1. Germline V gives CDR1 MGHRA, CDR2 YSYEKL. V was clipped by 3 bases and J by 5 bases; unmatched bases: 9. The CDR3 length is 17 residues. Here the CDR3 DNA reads TGCGCCAGCAGCCAGTCACACAGGGGGGGAAATAATTCACCCCTCCACTTT. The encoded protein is CASSQSHRGGNNSPLHF.

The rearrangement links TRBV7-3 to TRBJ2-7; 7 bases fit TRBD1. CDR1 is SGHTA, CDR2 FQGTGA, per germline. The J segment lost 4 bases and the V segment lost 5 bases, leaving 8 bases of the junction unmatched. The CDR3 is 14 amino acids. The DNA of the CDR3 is TGTGCCAGCAGCCCCGCTGGGACAGAATACGAGCAGTACTTC. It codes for CASSPAGTEYEQYF.

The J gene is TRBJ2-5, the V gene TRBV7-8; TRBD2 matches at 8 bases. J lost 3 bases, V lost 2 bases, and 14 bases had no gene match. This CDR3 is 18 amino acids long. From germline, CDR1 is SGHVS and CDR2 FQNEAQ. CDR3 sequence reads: CASSLIEGLGKTKETQYF. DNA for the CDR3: TGTGCCAGCAGCTTAATAGAGGGACTAGGAAAAACGAAAGAGACCCAGTACTTC. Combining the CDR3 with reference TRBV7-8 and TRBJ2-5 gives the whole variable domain GAGVSQSPRYKVAKRGQDVALRCDPISGHVSLFWYQQALGQGPEFLTYFQNEAQLDKSGLPSDRFFAERPEGSVSTLKIQRTQQEDSAVYLCASSLIEGLGKTKETQYFGPGTRLLVL.

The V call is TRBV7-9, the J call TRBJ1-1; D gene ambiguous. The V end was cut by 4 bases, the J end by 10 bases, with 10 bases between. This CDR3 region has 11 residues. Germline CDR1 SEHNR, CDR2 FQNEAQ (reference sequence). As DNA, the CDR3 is TGTGCCAGCAGCTCGGAGATGACAGCTTTCTTT. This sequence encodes CASSSEMTAFF.

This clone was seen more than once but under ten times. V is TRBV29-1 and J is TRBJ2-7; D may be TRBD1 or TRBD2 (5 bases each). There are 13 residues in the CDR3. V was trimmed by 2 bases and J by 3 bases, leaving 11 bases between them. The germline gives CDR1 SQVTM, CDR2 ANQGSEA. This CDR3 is CSVEIGTHYEQYF. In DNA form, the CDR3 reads TGCAGCGTTGAAATCGGGACCCACTACGAGCAGTACTTC.

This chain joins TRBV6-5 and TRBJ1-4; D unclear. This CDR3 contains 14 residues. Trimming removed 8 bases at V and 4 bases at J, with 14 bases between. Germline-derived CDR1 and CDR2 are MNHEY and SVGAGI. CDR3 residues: CASGWDPNNEKLFF. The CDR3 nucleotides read TGTGCCAGCGGATGGGATCCAAATAATGAAAAACTGTTTTTT.

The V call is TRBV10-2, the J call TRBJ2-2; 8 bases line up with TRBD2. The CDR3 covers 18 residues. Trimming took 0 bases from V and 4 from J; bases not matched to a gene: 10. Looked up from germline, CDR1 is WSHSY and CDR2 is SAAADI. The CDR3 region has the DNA TGCGCCAGCAGTGAGTCGCGGGCGGGGGGCTGGGTCACCGGGGAGCTGTTTTTT. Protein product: CASSESRAGGWVTGELFF.

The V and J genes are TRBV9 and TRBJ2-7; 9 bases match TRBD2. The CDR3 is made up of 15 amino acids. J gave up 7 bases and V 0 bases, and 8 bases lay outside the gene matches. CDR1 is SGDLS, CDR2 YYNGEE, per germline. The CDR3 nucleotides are TGTGCCAGCAGCGTAGGAGGCGGGGGGGTGAGTGAGCAGTACTTC. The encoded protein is CASSVGGGGVSEQYF.

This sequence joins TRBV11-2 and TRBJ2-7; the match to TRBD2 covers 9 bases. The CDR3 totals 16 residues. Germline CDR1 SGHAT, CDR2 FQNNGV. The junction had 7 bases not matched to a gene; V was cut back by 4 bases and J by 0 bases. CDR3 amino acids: CASSSPPSGDSYEQYF. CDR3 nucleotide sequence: TGTGCCAGCAGCTCCCCGCCTAGCGGGGACTCCTACGAGCAGTACTTC.

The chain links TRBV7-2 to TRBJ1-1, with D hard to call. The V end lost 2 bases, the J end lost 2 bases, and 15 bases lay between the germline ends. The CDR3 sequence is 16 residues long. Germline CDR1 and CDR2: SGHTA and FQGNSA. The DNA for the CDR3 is TGTGCCAGCAGCTTAATGCCAGTGCGAGAAAACACTGAAGCTTTCTTT. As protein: CASSLMPVRENTEAFF. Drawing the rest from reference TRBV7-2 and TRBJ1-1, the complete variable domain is GAGVSQSPSNKVTEKGKDVELRCDPISGHTALYWYRQSLGQGLEFLIYFQGNSAPDKSGLPSDRFSAERTGGSVSTLTIQRTQQEDSAVYLCASSLMPVRENTEAFFGQGTRLTVV.

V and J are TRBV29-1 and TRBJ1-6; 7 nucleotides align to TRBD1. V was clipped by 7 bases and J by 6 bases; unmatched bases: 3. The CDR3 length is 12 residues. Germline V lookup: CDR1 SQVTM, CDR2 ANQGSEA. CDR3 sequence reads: CSAGTANSPLHF. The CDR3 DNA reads TGCAGCGCCGGGACAGCTAATTCACCCCTCCACTTT.

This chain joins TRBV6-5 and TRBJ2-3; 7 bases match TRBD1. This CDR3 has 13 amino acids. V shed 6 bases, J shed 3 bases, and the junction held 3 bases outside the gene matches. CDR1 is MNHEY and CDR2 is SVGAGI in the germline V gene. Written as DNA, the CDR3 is TGTGCCAGCAGAACGACAGGGACAGATACGCAGTATTTT. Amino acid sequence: CASRTTGTDTQYF.

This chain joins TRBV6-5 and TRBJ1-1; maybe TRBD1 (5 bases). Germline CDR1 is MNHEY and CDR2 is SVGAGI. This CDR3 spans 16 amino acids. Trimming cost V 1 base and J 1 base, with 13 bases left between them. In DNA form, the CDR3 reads TGTGCCAGCAGTTACTTGGGGGGGGTCAAGAACACTGAAGCTTTCTTT. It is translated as CASSYLGGVKNTEAFF.

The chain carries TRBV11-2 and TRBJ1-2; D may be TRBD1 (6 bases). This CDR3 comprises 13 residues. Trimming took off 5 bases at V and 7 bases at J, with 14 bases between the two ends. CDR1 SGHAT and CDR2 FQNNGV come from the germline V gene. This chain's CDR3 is CASSPGAGGGYTF. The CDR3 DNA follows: TGTGCCAGCAGCCCAGGGGCGGGGGGTGGCTACACCTTC.